What follows are 13 T cell receptor beta chains derived from one specimen sequenced in a study of blood T cell repertoires in COVID-19 (dated by TCRdb to between 2020 and 2021). The receptor library was made with the immunoSEQ multiplex PCR assay. Not all clones reach the TCRdb copy of this immuneACCESS table, which keeps in-frame sequences only. Checked studies attribute under half of the gap to unresolved V genes and leave the rest unexplained. The sample contains 200,000 to 300,000 clones, 80% to 90% of them found a single time. The ten largest account for 4% to 4.5% of the sample. Sequenced material: peripheral blood. Receptor source: a man aged 45 to 65 with acute or convalescent COVID-19.

The count of this clone is one. The gene calls are TRBV10-1 and TRBJ2-1; TRBD2 aligns across 11 bases. This CDR3 comprises 16 residues. In germline, CDR1 is WNHNN, CDR2 SYGVQD (reference sequence). With V trimmed by 2 bases and J by 9 bases, 9 bases remained unmatched. The CDR3 nucleotides are TGCGCCAGCAGTGAGGGATTAGCGGGAGGGCTCGCTGAGCAGTTCTTC. It encodes CASSEGLAGGLAEQFF.

V usage is TRBV15 and J usage is TRBJ2-7; possibly TRBD2 for D (5 bases). The CDR3 is made up of 14 amino acids. V lost 1 base and J lost 2, with 9 bases in between. The germline gives CDR1 LNHNV, CDR2 YYDKDF (reference sequence). The CDR3 loop reads CATSRGGSAYEQYF. CDR3 nucleotide sequence: TGTGCCACCAGCAGAGGGGGTAGCGCCTACGAGCAGTACTTC.

The chain links TRBV14 to TRBJ2-1; a weak D match, TRBD1 (5 bases). Germline CDR1 is SGHDN and CDR2 is FVKESK. V shed 1 base and J shed 2 bases, with 9 bases lying between them. The CDR3 runs 15 residues. CDR3 sequence: CASSQVVGPYNEQFF. CDR3 DNA sequence: TGTGCCAGCAGCCAAGTAGTGGGGCCCTACAATGAGCAGTTCTTC.

The V gene is TRBV10-2, the J gene TRBJ2-3; 9 bases agree with TRBD2. CDR1 and CDR2 from the germline V gene are WSHSY and SAAADI. The CDR3 runs to 16 residues. With 8 bases clipped from V and 5 bases from J, the junction kept 14 bases outside the gene matches. CDR3 nucleotides: TGCGCCAGCCGCACCGAGGCGGGGGGGCATGGAGATACGCAGTATTTT. It specifies CASRTEAGGHGDTQYF.

This chain joins TRBV28 and TRBJ2-3; TRBD2 matches at 11 bases. There are 15 residues in the CDR3. The J segment lost 6 bases and the V segment lost 6 bases, leaving 8 bases of the junction unmatched. Germline V gene sequence: CDR1 MDHEN, CDR2 SYDVKM. The CDR3 sequence is CASSLIAGGSDTQYF. The CDR3 DNA follows: TGTGCCAGCAGCCTGATAGCGGGAGGGTCCGATACGCAGTATTTT. The full variable domain, completed using reference TRBV28 and TRBJ2-3, is DVKVTQSSRYLVKRTGEKVFLECVQDMDHENMFWYRQDPGLGLRLIYFSYDVKMKEKGDIPEGYSVSREKKERFSLILESASTNQTSMYLCASSLIAGGSDTQYFGPGTRLTVL.

J is TRBJ1-3 and V is TRBV5-6; no definite D call. The CDR3 loop spans 16 amino acids. V gave up 0 bases and J gave up 0 bases, with 10 bases separating them. The V gene's germline CDR1 is SGHDT and CDR2 YYEEEE. In nucleotides, the CDR3 is TGTGCCAGCAGCTTGGATGGCAGACTCTCTGGAAACACCATATATTTT. It encodes CASSLDGRLSGNTIYF.

This chain links TRBV21-1 with TRBJ2-7; TRBD1 is taken as the D call from the table, unchecked against the DNA. TRBV21-1 is noted as a pseudogene. There are 15 residues in the CDR3. This CDR3 is CASQFRTSSSYEQYF. The CDR3, as DNA: TGTGCCAGCCAATTTCGGACATCTAGCTCCTACGAGCAGTACTTC.

The chain carries TRBV7-9 and TRBJ1-3; a possible D gene is TRBD1 (5 bases). There are 14 residues in the CDR3. The germline V and J ends were trimmed by 3 bases and 1 base, with 7 bases remaining between them. Germline V gene lookup returns CDR1 SEHNR and CDR2 FQNEAQ (reference sequence). The CDR3 DNA is TGTGCCAGCAGCTTGACAGTTTCTGGAAACACCATATATTTT. Protein: CASSLTVSGNTIYF. Filled out from reference TRBV7-9 and TRBJ1-3, the complete variable domain reads DTGVSQNPRHKITKRGQNVTFRCDPISEHNRLYWYRQTLGQGPEFLTYFQNEAQLEKSRLLSDRFSAERPKGSFSTLEIQRTEQGDSAMYLCASSLTVSGNTIYFGEGSWLTVV.

This chain links TRBV29-1 with TRBJ2-5; 9 bases are a match to TRBD2. Losses at the gene ends were 6 bases for V and 3 bases for J; bases not matched to a gene: 5. Germline values: CDR1 SQVTM, CDR2 ANQGSEA. The CDR3 runs 13 residues. This CDR3 reads CSVVGLAKETQYF. The CDR3 DNA reads TGCAGCGTGGTGGGACTAGCCAAAGAGACCCAGTACTTC.

This clone was counted once. The V and J genes are TRBV2 and TRBJ2-5, with a weak D call TRBD1 (6 bases). V lost 5 bases, J lost 4 bases, and 17 bases lay in between. This CDR3 comprises 15 residues. From germline, CDR1 is SNHLY and CDR2 FYNNEI. CDR3 sequence reads: CASSSPLGRGETQYF. For the CDR3, the DNA is TGTGCCAGCAGTAGCCCCCTGGGCAGGGGAGAGACCCAGTACTTC. Looking up the rest from reference TRBV2 and TRBJ2-5 gives the full variable domain: EPEVTQTPSHQVTQMGQEVILRCVPISNHLYFYWYRQILGQKVEFLVSFYNNEISEKSEIFDDQFSVERPDGSNFTLKIRSTKLEDSAMYFCASSSPLGRGETQYFGPGTRLLVL.

The chain uses TRBV4-2 and TRBJ2-3; TRBD2 matches 14 bases. Losses at the gene ends were 5 bases for V and 5 bases for J; bases not matched to a gene: 3. There are 15 residues in the CDR3. Germline V gene lookup returns CDR1 LGHNA and CDR2 YNFKEQ. CDR3 DNA sequence: TGTGCCAGCAGCGTCGGGACTAGCGGGGGAGATACGCAGTATTTT. Amino acids: CASSVGTSGGDTQYF.

This clone was picked up a small number of times. The rearrangement uses TRBV6-5 and TRBJ1-2, with unresolved D. V lost 5 bases and J lost 4, with 17 bases in between. Germline V gene lookup returns CDR1 MNHEY and CDR2 SVGAGI. This CDR3 has 15 amino acids. The CDR3 region has the DNA TGTGCCAGCAGTACGCGGGTCAGCCTATCCTATGGCTACACCTTC. Translating gives CASSTRVSLSYGYTF.

V usage is TRBV27 and J usage is TRBJ2-7, with 16 bases aligning to TRBD2. The CDR3 extends over 19 amino acids. Losses at the gene ends were 5 bases for V and 1 base for J; bases not matched to a gene: 11. Germline CDR1 is MNHEY and CDR2 is SMNVEV (reference sequence). CDR3: CASSRGTSGRALRSYEQYF. CDR3 nucleotide sequence: TGTGCCAGCAGTAGAGGGACTAGCGGGAGGGCCCTACGGTCCTACGAGCAGTACTTC.